These T cell receptor beta chains were read from a single sample in a study of T cells in Graves' hyperthyroidism and ophthalmopathy. From the multiplex PCR reads, TCRdb called clonotypes with MiXCR, one entry per CDR3 protein. The sample contains around 540,000 distinct CDR3 sequences, more than 15% of which appear only once. Sample: blood. The receptors come from a woman under 40 with Graves' ophthalmopathy. CDR3s include the opening cysteine and the closing phenylalanine or tryptophan. Fields, in order: CDR3 length, J gene, clone size, V gene, D gene, CDR3 DNA, CDR3 protein. A D gene is named only where the DNA matches it firmly. Rows may omit the clone size; those that give it use once, few, many or a size class.

>14|TRBJ2-1|many|TRBV11-1|TRBD2
TGTGCCAGCAGGTACCGACTAGCGGGACATGAGCAGTTCTTC
CASRYRLAGHEQFF
>17|TRBJ2-1|few|TRBV7-2|NA
TGCGCCAGCAGCCAAGACGGGTGGCTAGGAGGGGACAATGAGCAGTTCTTC
CASSQDGWLGGDNEQFF
>21|TRBJ2-7|NA|TRBV20-1|NA
TGCAGTGCTAACTTAAGGACTCGACTCCTAGGGAGGCGCGACTTAAACTACGAGCAGTACTTC
CSANLRTRLLGRRDLNYEQYF
>15|TRBJ2-2|few|TRBV2|TRBD2
TGTGCCAGCGTGAGGGAGGGCCCGGGTACCGGGGAGCTGTTTTTT
CASVREGPGTGELFF
>12|TRBJ2-7|many|TRBV30|NA
TGTGCCTGGAGTGTAGCGGCCTACGAGCAGTACTTC
CAWSVAAYEQYF
>15|TRBJ2-5|few|TRBV7-8|NA
TGTGCCAGCAGCTTACCAGGGCTCGGATCAGGGGCCCAGTACTTC
CASSLPGLGSGAQYF
>15|TRBJ2-5|many|TRBV10-3|NA
TGTGCCATCAGTGAGGTACGGGATTTGAGAGAGACCCAGTACTTC
CAISEVRDLRETQYF
>16|TRBJ2-3|NA|TRBV5-1|NA
TGCGCCAGCAGCTTTTGGCAGGGCGGAGGCACAGATACGCAGTATTTT
CASSFWQGGGTDTQYF
>13|TRBJ2-3|NA|TRBV20-1|TRBD1
TGCAGTAAGACAGGGGGTAGCACAGATACGCAGTATTTT
CSKTGGSTDTQYF
>14|TRBJ1-2|NA|TRBV29-1|NA
TGCAGCGTTGCGCAGGACGGATCTAACTATGGCTACACCTTC
CSVAQDGSNYGYTF
>17|TRBJ2-1|many|TRBV12-3/TRBV12-4|NA
TGTGCCAGCAGTCGTTCGGTTGGGGCCGATTACTTCAATGAGCAGTTCTTC
CASSRSVGADYFNEQFF
>15|TRBJ1-2|NA|TRBV4-3|NA
TGCGCCAGCAGCCATAATTCTAGAGGGTTTCATGGCTACACCTTC
CASSHNSRGFHGYTF
>15|TRBJ2-1|many|TRBV4-3|NA
TGCGCCACGCGTTCTCACAGCCGCTCCTACAATGAGCAGTTCTTC
CATRSHSRSYNEQFF
>12|TRBJ2-3|few|TRBV10-3|NA
TGTGCCATCAAACAAGGAACAGATACGCAGTATTTT
CAIKQGTDTQYF
>16|TRBJ2-7|many|TRBV20-1|NA
TGCAGTGCTAGAGATCCAGGGCCGGGCGGGGGCCACGAGCAGTACTTC
CSARDPGPGGGHEQYF
>15|TRBJ2-2|NA|TRBV10-3|TRBD2
TGTGCCATCAGTACTGCGGGAGGGAACACCGGGGAGCTGTTTTTT
CAISTAGGNTGELFF
>12|TRBJ2-7|few|TRBV14|TRBD2
TGTGCCAGCAGCCTAATTAGCGGGGAGCAGTACTTC
CASSLISGEQYF
>14|TRBJ2-5|many|TRBV30|NA
TGTGCCTGGAGTGTACTGGCCTTCCAAGAGACCCAGTACTTC
CAWSVLAFQETQYF
>16|TRBJ2-3|many|TRBV9|NA
TGTGCCAGCAGCGTGGAAAGGAGCCTTCGTCCAGATACGCAGTATTTT
CASSVERSLRPDTQYF
>16|TRBJ1-6|many|TRBV12-3/TRBV12-4|NA
TGTGCCAGCAGTTTGGGGCACCCTTCCCTAGGTTCACCCCTCCACTTT
CASSLGHPSLGSPLHF
>14|TRBJ2-2|few|TRBV2|NA
TGTGCCAGCAGACAGCGCCCTAACACCGGGGAGCTGTTTTTT
CASRQRPNTGELFF
>14|TRBJ2-1|few|TRBV9|NA
TGTGCCAGCAGCCCGCACAGGGAACCCCATGAGCAGTTCTTC
CASSPHREPHEQFF
>15|TRBJ2-7|many|TRBV11-2|NA
TGTGCCAGCAGCTTAAGGGAAGATAATCTGGACGAGCAGTACTTC
CASSLREDNLDEQYF
>14|TRBJ1-1|many|TRBV13|NA
TGTGCCAGCAGCATCGGGGGTCCCTCAGGTGGAGCTTTCTTT
CASSIGGPSGGAFF
>14|TRBJ2-4|NA|TRBV6-1|TRBD1
TGTGCCAGCAGTGCTTCGACAGGGGTGGGCATTCAGTACTTC
CASSASTGVGIQYF